This T cell receptor (beta chain) was recorded in a study of persistence of HIV-infected CD4 T cells. Broader study findings: Degenerate expanded CDR3beta sequences were enriched among CMV- and Gag-responding cells.

Remarks on this clone: Its cognate antigen is unknown.

The V end was cut by 6 bases, the J end by 10 bases, with 18 bases between. Germline CDR1 and CDR2: MNHEY and SVGAGI. CDR3 length equals 13 residues. The stimulus was an HIV-1 Gag 15-mer peptide pool, about 1 ug/peptide/mL. Responding CD4+ T cells were sorted by upregulation of both CD40 ligand and CD69. The libraries were made with immunoSEQ version 4 in survey mode. Measured with immunoSEQ multiplex PCR; TCRdb has only the in-frame clones, and not every one. The sample holds roughly 13,000 clones; 60% to 80% are singletons and the top ten take less than 9%. The clonotype was recovered from an adult man with HIV who was CMV-seropositive. Sequencing was performed on CD4+ T cells sorted from PBMCs after roughly 18-hour stimulation, taken from a patient who received antiretroviral therapy. The chain has TRBV6-5 and TRBJ1-2; D is perhaps TRBD1 (6 bases). The DNA for the CDR3 is TGTGCCAGCAGGGGGGGCCCTAAGGGCTACTACACCTTC. Translation gives CASRGGPKGYYTF.